The entry below gives a single T cell receptor (beta chain) sequence along with its context. What it recognizes is unknown. This sample was taken from a study of T cell responses to AZD1222 COVID-19 vaccine. Study information: Samples with a second dose at about 4 or about 12 weeks were pooled together.

The V gene lost 0 bases and the J gene lost 3 bases, with 9 bases spanning the gap. Germline CDR1 reads MNHEY; CDR2 reads SVGAGI. The CDR3 is 16 amino acids. Study-wide results and caveats: Possibly, clonal diversity was underestimated; donors were largely white British and included more females.

Using immunoSEQ multiplex PCR, the repertoire was profiled, and TCRdb retains in-frame clones only, with some absent. The repertoire holds 100,000 to 150,000 clones, with approximately 94% as singletons. Sequences were derived from peripheral blood, sampled on day 0 of AZD1222 vaccination. This sequence joins TRBV6-5 and TRBJ2-6; D not certain. This receptor was obtained from an adult in good health. The CDR3 sequence: CASSYSSGYGANVLTF. The CDR3, as DNA: TGTGCCAGCAGTTACTCTTCCGGGTATGGGGCCAACGTCCTGACTTTC.